The rows below give T cell receptor beta chains drawn from one sample of a study of blood T cell repertoires in COVID-19. Clones were sequenced by immunoSEQ multiplex PCR, and TCRdb holds only the in-frame ones, with some missing. The sample consists of 250,000 to 300,000 clones, about nine tenths of them appearing once. The sequencing input was peripheral blood. The receptors derive from a woman between 45 and 60 years old who had recovered from COVID-19. CDR3s include the opening cysteine and the closing phenylalanine or tryptophan. Fields, in order: V gene, clone size, CDR3 length, D gene, J gene, CDR3 protein, CDR3 DNA. The D gene is left open where the match is weak. Clone size is stated in some rows and not others, as once, few, many or a class when expanded.

V: TRBV5-1; size: once; length: 14; D: TRBD1; J: TRBJ1-2; CDR3: CASRGGRDEGGYTF; DNA: TGCGCCAGCAGAGGGGGCCGGGACGAGGGTGGCTACACCTTC
V: TRBV9; size: once; length: 14; D: .; J: TRBJ1-4; CDR3: CASSPGGLGEKLFF; DNA: TGTGCCAGCAGCCCCGGAGGGCTCGGTGAAAAACTGTTTTTT
V: TRBV12-5; size: .; length: 15; D: .; J: TRBJ2-5; CDR3: CASALSGIPGETQYF; DNA: TGTGCTAGTGCCCTTTCCGGGATTCCGGGCGAGACCCAGTACTTC
V: TRBV19; size: .; length: 18; D: TRBD2; J: TRBJ2-5; CDR3: CASSRGLAGGPAQETQYF; DNA: TGTGCCAGTAGTAGAGGACTAGCGGGAGGGCCGGCCCAAGAGACCCAGTACTTC
V: TRBV9; size: .; length: 15; D: .; J: TRBJ1-2; CDR3: CASSFTTGFDGGYTF; DNA: TGTGCCAGCAGCTTCACGACAGGTTTTGACGGTGGCTACACCTTC
V: TRBV5-5; size: once; length: 16; D: .; J: TRBJ1-5; CDR3: CASSLIGGGWNQPQHF; DNA: TGTGCCAGCAGCCTAATAGGAGGTGGGTGGAATCAGCCCCAACATTTT
V: TRBV6-5; size: many; length: 15; D: TRBD1; J: TRBJ1-1; CDR3: CASSHHRGPYTEAFF; DNA: TGTGCCAGCAGTCACCACAGGGGACCTTACACTGAAGCTTTCTTT
V: TRBV6-1; size: .; length: 15; D: .; J: TRBJ1-1; CDR3: CASSEVRGGGTEAFF; DNA: TGTGCCAGCAGTGAAGTTCGGGGAGGTGGGACTGAAGCTTTCTTT
V: TRBV5-1; size: .; length: 15; D: .; J: TRBJ2-1; CDR3: CASSLLGGIYNEQFF; DNA: TGCGCCAGCAGCTTGTTAGGCGGGATCTACAATGAGCAGTTCTTC
V: TRBV7-2; size: .; length: 16; D: TRBD1; J: TRBJ1-3; CDR3: CASSLKTGASGNTIYF; DNA: TGTGCCAGCAGCCTAAAGACAGGGGCATCGGGAAACACCATATATTTT
V: TRBV5-1; size: few; length: 13; D: TRBD1; J: TRBJ1-1; CDR3: CASSPQGVAEAFF; DNA: TGCGCCAGCAGCCCTCAGGGGGTCGCTGAAGCTTTCTTT
V: TRBV29-1; size: .; length: 16; D: .; J: TRBJ1-1; CDR3: CSAGETETGTNTEAFF; DNA: TGCAGCGCTGGGGAAACCGAGACAGGTACCAACACTGAAGCTTTCTTT
V: TRBV10-3; size: .; length: 14; D: .; J: TRBJ2-2; CDR3: CAISGTTGAGELFF; DNA: TGTGCCATCAGTGGGACTACCGGGGCCGGGGAGCTGTTTTTT
V: TRBV27; size: once; length: 15; D: .; J: TRBJ1-1; CDR3: CASSLFYMGGTEAFF; DNA: TGTGCCAGCAGTTTATTCTACATGGGGGGCACTGAAGCTTTCTTT
V: TRBV2; size: .; length: 14; D: .; J: TRBJ2-2; CDR3: CASSEMRNTGELFF; DNA: TGTGCCAGCAGTGAAATGAGGAACACCGGGGAGCTGTTTTTT
V: TRBV6-5; size: .; length: 14; D: TRBD1; J: TRBJ1-2; CDR3: CASSYGTATYGYTF; DNA: TGTGCCAGCAGTTACGGGACAGCCACTTATGGCTACACCTTC
V: TRBV2; size: .; length: 15; D: .; J: TRBJ1-5; CDR3: CASSGRARGNQPQHF; DNA: TGTGCCAGCAGTGGGAGGGCCAGGGGCAATCAGCCCCAGCATTTT
V: TRBV19; size: .; length: 16; D: TRBD1; J: TRBJ1-2; CDR3: CASSTASGGQNYGYTF; DNA: TGTGCCAGTAGTACTGCGTCAGGGGGACAAAACTATGGCTACACCTTC
V: TRBV28; size: few; length: 12; D: .; J: TRBJ1-5; CDR3: CASSLTSQPQHF; DNA: TGTGCCAGCAGTTTGACATCGCAGCCCCAGCATTTT
V: TRBV29-1; size: .; length: 14; D: TRBD2; J: TRBJ2-2; CDR3: CSVVVSGIAGELFF; DNA: TGCAGCGTTGTCGTTAGCGGGATTGCCGGGGAGCTGTTTTTT
V: TRBV7-8; size: .; length: 17; D: TRBD1; J: TRBJ1-1; CDR3: CASSLAGMTGERAEAFF; DNA: TGTGCCAGCAGCTTAGCGGGAATGACAGGGGAGCGGGCTGAAGCTTTCTTT
V: TRBV6-2/TRBV6-3; size: .; length: 14; D: .; J: TRBJ1-1; CDR3: CASSFTGLNTEAFF; DNA: TGTGCCAGCAGTTTTACAGGGTTAAACACTGAAGCTTTCTTT
V: TRBV6-2/TRBV6-3; size: .; length: 13; D: .; J: TRBJ1-1; CDR3: CASSSGQPREAFF; DNA: TGTGCCAGCAGTTCCGGACAGCCTCGCGAAGCTTTCTTT
V: TRBV29-1; size: .; length: 13; D: TRBD1; J: TRBJ1-1; CDR3: CSVRTGGNTEAFF; DNA: TGCAGCGTTCGGACAGGGGGGAACACTGAAGCTTTCTTT